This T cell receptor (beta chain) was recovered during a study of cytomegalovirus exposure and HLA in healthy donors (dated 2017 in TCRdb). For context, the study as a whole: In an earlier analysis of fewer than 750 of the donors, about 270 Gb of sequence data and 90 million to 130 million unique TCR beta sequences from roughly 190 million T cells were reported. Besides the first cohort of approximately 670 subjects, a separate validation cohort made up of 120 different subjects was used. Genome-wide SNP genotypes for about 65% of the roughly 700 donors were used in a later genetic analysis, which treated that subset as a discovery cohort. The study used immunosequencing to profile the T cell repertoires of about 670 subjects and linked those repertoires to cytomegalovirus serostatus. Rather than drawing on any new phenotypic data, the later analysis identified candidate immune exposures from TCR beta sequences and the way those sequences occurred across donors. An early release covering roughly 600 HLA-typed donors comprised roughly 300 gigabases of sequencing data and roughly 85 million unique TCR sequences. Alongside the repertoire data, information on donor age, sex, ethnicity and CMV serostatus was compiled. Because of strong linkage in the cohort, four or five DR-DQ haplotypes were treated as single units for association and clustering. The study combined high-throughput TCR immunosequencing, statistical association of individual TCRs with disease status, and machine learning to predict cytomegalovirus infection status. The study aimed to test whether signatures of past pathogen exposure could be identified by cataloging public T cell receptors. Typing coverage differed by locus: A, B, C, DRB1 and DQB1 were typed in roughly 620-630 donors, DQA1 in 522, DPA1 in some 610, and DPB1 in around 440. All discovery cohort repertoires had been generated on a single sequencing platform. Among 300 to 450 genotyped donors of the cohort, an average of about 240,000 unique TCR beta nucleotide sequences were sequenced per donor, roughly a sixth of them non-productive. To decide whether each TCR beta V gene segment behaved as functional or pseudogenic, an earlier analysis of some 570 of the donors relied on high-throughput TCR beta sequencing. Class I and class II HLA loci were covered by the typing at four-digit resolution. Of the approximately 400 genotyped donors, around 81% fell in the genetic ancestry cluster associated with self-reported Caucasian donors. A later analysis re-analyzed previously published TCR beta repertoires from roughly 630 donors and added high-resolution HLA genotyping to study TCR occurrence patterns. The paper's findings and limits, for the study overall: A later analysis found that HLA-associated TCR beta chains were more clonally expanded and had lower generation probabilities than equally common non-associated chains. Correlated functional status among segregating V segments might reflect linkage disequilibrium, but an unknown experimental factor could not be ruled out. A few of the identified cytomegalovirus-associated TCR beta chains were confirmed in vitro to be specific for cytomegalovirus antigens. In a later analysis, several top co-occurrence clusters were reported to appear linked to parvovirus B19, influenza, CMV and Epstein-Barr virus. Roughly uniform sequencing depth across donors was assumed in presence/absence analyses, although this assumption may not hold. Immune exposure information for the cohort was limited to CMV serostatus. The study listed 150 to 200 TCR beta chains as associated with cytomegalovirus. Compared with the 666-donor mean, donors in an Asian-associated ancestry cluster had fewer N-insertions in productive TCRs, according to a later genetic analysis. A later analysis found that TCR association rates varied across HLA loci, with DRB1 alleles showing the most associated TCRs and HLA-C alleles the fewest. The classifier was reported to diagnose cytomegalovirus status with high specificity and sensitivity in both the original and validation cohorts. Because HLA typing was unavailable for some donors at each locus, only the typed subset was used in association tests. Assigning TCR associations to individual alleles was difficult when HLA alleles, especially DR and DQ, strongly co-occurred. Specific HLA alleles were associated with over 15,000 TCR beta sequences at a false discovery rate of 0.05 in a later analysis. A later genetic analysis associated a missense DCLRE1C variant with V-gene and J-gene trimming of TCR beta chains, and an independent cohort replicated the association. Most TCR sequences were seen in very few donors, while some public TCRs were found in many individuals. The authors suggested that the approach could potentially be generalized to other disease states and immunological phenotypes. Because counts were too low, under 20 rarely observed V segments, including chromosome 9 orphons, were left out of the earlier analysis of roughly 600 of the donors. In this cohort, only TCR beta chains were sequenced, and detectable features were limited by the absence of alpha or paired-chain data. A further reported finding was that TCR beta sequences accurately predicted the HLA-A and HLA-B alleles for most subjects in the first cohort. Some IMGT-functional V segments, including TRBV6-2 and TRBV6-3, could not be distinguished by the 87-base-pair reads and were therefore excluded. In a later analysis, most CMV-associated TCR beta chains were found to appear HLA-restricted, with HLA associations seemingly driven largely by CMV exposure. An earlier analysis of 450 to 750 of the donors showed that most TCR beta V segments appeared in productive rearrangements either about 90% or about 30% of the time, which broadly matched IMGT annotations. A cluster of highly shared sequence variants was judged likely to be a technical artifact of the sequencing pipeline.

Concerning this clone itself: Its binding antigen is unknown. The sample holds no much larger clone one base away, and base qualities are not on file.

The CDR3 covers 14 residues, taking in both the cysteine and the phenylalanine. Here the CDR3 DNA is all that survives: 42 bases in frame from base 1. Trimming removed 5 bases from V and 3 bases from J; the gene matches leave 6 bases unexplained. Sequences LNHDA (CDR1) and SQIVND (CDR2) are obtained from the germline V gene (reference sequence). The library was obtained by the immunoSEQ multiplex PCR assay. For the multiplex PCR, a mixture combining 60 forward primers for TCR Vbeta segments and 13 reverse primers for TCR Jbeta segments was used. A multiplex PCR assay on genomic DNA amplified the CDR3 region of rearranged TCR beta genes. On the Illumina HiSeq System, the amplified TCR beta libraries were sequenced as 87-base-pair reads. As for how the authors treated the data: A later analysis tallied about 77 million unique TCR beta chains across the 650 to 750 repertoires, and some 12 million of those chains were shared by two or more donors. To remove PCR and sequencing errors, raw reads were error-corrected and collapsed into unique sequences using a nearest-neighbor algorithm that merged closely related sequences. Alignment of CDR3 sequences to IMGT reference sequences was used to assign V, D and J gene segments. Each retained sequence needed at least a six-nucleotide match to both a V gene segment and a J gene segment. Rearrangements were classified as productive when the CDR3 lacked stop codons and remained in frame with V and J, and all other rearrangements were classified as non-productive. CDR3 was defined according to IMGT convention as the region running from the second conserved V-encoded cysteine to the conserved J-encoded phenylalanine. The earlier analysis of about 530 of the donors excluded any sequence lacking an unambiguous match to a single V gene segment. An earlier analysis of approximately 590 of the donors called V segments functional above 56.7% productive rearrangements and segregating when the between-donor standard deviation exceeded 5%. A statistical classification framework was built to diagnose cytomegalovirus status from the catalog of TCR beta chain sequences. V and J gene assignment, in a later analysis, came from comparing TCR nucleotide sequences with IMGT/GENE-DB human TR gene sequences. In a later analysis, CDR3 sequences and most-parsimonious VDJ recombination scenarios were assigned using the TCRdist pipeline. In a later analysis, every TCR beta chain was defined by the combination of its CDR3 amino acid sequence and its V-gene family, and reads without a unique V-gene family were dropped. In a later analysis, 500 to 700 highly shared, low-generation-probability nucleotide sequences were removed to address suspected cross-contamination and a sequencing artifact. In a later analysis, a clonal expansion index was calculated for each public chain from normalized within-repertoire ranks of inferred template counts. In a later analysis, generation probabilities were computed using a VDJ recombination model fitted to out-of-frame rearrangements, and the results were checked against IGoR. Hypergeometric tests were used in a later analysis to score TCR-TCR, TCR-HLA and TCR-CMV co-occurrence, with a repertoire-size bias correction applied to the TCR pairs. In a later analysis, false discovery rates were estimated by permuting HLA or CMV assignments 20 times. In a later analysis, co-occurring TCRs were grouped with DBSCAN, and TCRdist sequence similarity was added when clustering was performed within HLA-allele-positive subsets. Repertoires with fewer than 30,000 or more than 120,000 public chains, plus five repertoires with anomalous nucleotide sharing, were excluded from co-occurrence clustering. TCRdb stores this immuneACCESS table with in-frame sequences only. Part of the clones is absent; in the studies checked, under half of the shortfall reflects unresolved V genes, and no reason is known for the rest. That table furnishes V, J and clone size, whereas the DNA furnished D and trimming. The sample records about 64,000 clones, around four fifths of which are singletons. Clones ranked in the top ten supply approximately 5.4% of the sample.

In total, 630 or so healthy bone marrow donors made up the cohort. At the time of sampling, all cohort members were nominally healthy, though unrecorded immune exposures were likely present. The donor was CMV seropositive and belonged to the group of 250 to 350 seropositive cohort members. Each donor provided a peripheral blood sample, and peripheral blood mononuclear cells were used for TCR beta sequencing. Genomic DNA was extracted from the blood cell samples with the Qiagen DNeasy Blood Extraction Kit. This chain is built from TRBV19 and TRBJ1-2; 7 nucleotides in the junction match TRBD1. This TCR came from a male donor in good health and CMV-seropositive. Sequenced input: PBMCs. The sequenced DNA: TGTGCCAGTAGTGGACAGGAGAATTACTATGGCTACACCTTC. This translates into CASSGQENYYGYTF.